The clone carrying this TCR beta chain has a count of ten or more. The sample comes from a study of Graves' ophthalmopathy and Graves' hyperthyroidism. Study background: Researchers obtained peripheral blood at initial diagnosis, before any treatment had begun.

For repertoire sequencing, the TCR beta CDR3 regions were amplified from RNA transcripts. HTBI primers were used in a first-round RT-PCR, which preceded a second-round multiplex PCR. TCRdb used MiXCR to reprocess the multiplex PCR reads, holding one entry per CDR3 protein. The top ten clones hold under 3.5% of a sample with hundreds of thousands of distinct CDR3 sequences, just over 40% of them seen once. The CDR3 totals 14 residues. The germline V gene has CDR1 DFQATT and CDR2 SNEGSKA (reference sequence). After removal of 0 bases from V and 7 bases from J, the junction contained 3 bases not matched to a gene. Ophthalmopathy donors' eye disease showed moderate-to-severe activity, CAS of at least 3, NOSPECS of at least 4 and duration under 3 months. Exclusion criteria comprised other autoimmune diseases, uncontrolled infections, pregnancy or lactation in patients. Sampling around 10 ml of fresh peripheral blood provided the PBMCs.

The receptor comes from an adult man with Graves' ophthalmopathy. V usage is TRBV20-1 and J usage is TRBJ1-2; 12 bases match TRBD1. Sample: peripheral blood. DNA of the CDR3: TGCAGTGCTAGAGATCCGGGACAGGGGGCTGGCTACACCTTC. It is translated as CSARDPGQGAGYTF.